This is a list of T cell receptor beta chains from one sample in a study of T-cell memory formation after mild COVID-19. TCRdb reprocessed the 5' RACE reads via MiXCR and lists one record per CDR3 protein. The table includes 170,000 or so distinct CDR3 sequences, about 20% detected once. The sample was PBMCs or a T cell subset sorted from them (not recorded which). The receptors shown here come from an adult woman who had mild COVID-19 (a few samples of this study predate the infection). Cell type and time point are not known. Each CDR3 is given with its conserved first and last residue. The D gene is left open where the match is weak. Expanded clones get a size class; other rows say once, few or many, or leave the size out.

>TRBV7-9|TRBJ2-5|few|TRBD2
TGTGCCAGCAGCGCCTCGGTAGGGACTAGCGACCCCGGGGAGACCCAGTACTTC
CASSASVGTSDPGETQYF
>TRBV7-9|TRBJ2-7|.|.
TGTGCCAGCAGCTTTGATTTGCCCTACGAGCAGTACTTC
CASSFDLPYEQYF
>TRBV7-9|TRBJ2-7|.|.
TGTGCCAGCAGCCGAGAAGGGGTGCCCGAGCAGTACTTC
CASSREGVPEQYF
>TRBV19|TRBJ2-1|few|TRBD2
TGTGCCAGTAGTATCCACCTTACTAGCGGGGGTAACAATGAGCAGTTCTTC
CASSIHLTSGGNNEQFF
>TRBV11-2|TRBJ2-5|.|TRBD2
TGTGCCAGCAGCTCCGGGGCTAGCGGCCAAGAGACCCAGTACTTC
CASSSGASGQETQYF
>TRBV7-9|TRBJ1-5|.|.
TGTGCCAGCAGTAACAGGGATAGCAATCAGCCCCAGCATTTT
CASSNRDSNQPQHF
>TRBV4-3|TRBJ2-5|.|.
TGCGCCAGCAGCCAAGATAGAGGCAGTCTGGGGGAGACCCAGTACTTC
CASSQDRGSLGETQYF
>TRBV24-1|TRBJ2-1|few|.
TGTGCCACCAGTGGTAGCAGCTACAATGAGCAGTTCTTC
CATSGSSYNEQFF
>TRBV5-1|TRBJ1-1|.|TRBD1
TGCGCCAGCAGCGAGGACAGGGGACTGAACACTGAAGCTTTCTTT
CASSEDRGLNTEAFF
>TRBV7-9|TRBJ2-7|few|.
TGTGCCAGCAGCTTCGCCCAGGACGGGTACGAGCAGTACTTC
CASSFAQDGYEQYF
>TRBV20-1|TRBJ1-1|.|TRBD1
TGCAGTGCTAGAACCTTACGGGACAGGGAGAACACTGAAGCTTTCTTT
CSARTLRDRENTEAFF
>TRBV7-6|TRBJ1-6|.|.
TGTGCCAGCAGCTTAGCTTCATCAGGGGCCGGTTCACCCCTCCACTTT
CASSLASSGAGSPLHF
>TRBV9|TRBJ2-2|.|TRBD1
TGTGCCAGCAGCCCCAGGTCCGGGGACAGATCTTTTCGTACCGGGGAGCTGTTTTTT
CASSPRSGDRSFRTGELFF
>TRBV4-1|TRBJ2-1|few|.
TGCGCCAGCAGCCCGAACCGCAATGAGCAGTTCTTC
CASSPNRNEQFF
>TRBV12-3/TRBV12-4|TRBJ2-7|few|.
TGTGCCAGCAGTTTATCTTCGGCTAAAGCGGGCGAGCAGTACTTC
CASSLSSAKAGEQYF